A single sample is the source of the 22 T cell receptor beta chains below, sequenced in a study of human T cells and chemical hapten exposure. TCRdb used MiXCR to reprocess the RACE reads, holding one entry per CDR3 protein. The data show about 110,000 distinct CDR3 sequences, less than 15% seen once. Time point meaning: pre-sensitization, week 0. Treatment reported: therapeutic diphenylcyclopropenone sensitization with weekly scalp DPC. Specimen: whole blood, collected in connection with sensitization to the hapten diphenylcyclopropenone (DPC). Receptors were obtained from a woman in her fifties or sixties with alopecia areata. Some clones in this sample may be carry-over from other donors' samples.

This clonotype was seen a handful of times. The chain has TRBV4-1 and TRBJ1-5; D unresolved. V shed 0 bases and J shed 3 bases, with 15 bases lying between them. The CDR3 extends over 17 amino acids. Germline lookup yields CDR1 MGHRA and CDR2 YSYEKL. The CDR3 reads CASSQDWTDSDNQPQHF. As DNA, the CDR3 is TGCGCCAGCAGCCAAGATTGGACGGATAGCGACAATCAGCCCCAGCATTTT.

The chain employs TRBV11-2 and TRBJ2-5; tentative D call: TRBD1 (8 bases). V was shortened by 7 bases and J by 5 bases, with 14 bases between the two germline ends. Germline V gene data show CDR1 as SGHAT and CDR2 as FQNNGV. This CDR3 has 13 residues. CDR3 loop: CASNRGGWETQYF. The DNA of the CDR3 is TGTGCCAGCAACAGGGGGGGCTGGGAGACCCAGTACTTC.

Points on this clonotype: A much larger clone is a single base away; this may be a read error. The rearrangement uses TRBV29-1 and TRBJ1-1; D not resolved. Trimming removed 6 bases from V and 5 bases from J, with 10 bases in between. The CDR3 sequence is 11 residues long. Germline CDR1 reads SQVTM; CDR2 reads ANQGSEA. The CDR3 region has the DNA TGCAGCGTCCGACACGGGACTGAAGCTTTCTTT. It specifies CSVRHGTEAFF. The entire variable domain, with the rest obtained from reference TRBV29-1 and TRBJ1-1, is as follows: SAVISQKPSRDICQRGTSLTIQCQVDSQVTMMFWYRQQPGQSLTLIATANQGSEATYESGFVIDKFPISRPNLTFSTLTVSNMSPEDSSIYLCSVRHGTEAFFGQGTRLTVV.

The chain joins TRBV6-1 to TRBJ2-3; D might be TRBD2 (5 bases). This CDR3 contains 15 residues. Trimming stripped 5 bases from V and 0 bases from J, with 12 bases between. The V gene's germline CDR1 is MNHNS and CDR2 SASEGT. The CDR3 reads CASSQDGLSTDTQYF. The CDR3 nucleotides are TGTGCCAGCAGTCAGGACGGACTTAGCACAGATACGCAGTATTTT.

The table lists this clonotype with a few counts. J is TRBJ1-2 and V is TRBV29-1, with unresolved D. The CDR3 contains 13 residues. Trimming removed 0 bases at V and 1 base at J, with 6 bases between. Germline V gene data show CDR1 as SQVTM and CDR2 as ANQGSEA. The CDR3 spells CSVEEYNNYGYTF. As DNA, the CDR3 is TGCAGCGTTGAAGAGTATAATAACTATGGCTACACCTTC.

As DNA, the CDR3 is TGTGCCAACACCGCGGGGTCGTTAACGGGTACGCAGTATTTT. Its translation: CANTAGSLTGTQYF. This rearrangement joins TRBV28 to TRBJ2-3, with D possibly TRBD2 on 6 matching bases. Trimming took 10 bases from V and 8 from J, leaving 22 bases between them. The V gene's germline CDR1 is MDHEN and CDR2 SYDVKM. This CDR3 is 14 amino acids long.

The chain employs TRBV7-9 and TRBJ1-5; possible D gene TRBD1, 6 bases. The CDR3 is 16 amino acids. V was shortened by 5 bases and J by 2 bases, with 16 bases between the two germline ends. Germline V gene data show CDR1 as SEHNR and CDR2 as FQNEAQ (reference sequence). CDR3 DNA: TGTGCCAGCAGCCTATGGGGACACGGTGGCAATCAGCCCCAGCATTTT. Its translation is CASSLWGHGGNQPQHF. The variable domain in full, with the rest retrieved from reference TRBV7-9 and TRBJ1-5, is DTGVSQNPRHKITKRGQNVTFRCDPISEHNRLYWYRQTLGQGPEFLTYFQNEAQLEKSRLLSDRFSAERPKGSFSTLEIQRTEQGDSAMYLCASSLWGHGGNQPQHFGDGTRLSIL.

The rearrangement uses TRBV5-8 and TRBJ1-1, with 7 bases matching TRBD1. This CDR3 comprises 12 residues. CDR1 is SGHTS, CDR2 YDEGEE, per germline. Trimming at V came to 0 bases and at J to 9 bases, leaving 2 bases not matched to a gene. The CDR3 region has the DNA TGTGCCAGCAGCTTGGGAAGGGGGCAAGCTTTCTTT. Translated, it gives CASSLGRGQAFF.

This clonotype was counted only a few times. This chain uses TRBV28 with TRBJ1-5; 8 nucleotides line up with TRBD1. In germline, CDR1 is MDHEN, CDR2 SYDVKM. This CDR3 comprises 14 residues. J was trimmed by 5 bases and V by 5 bases; bases with no gene match: 5. The CDR3 region is CASSTGQGHQPQHF. In DNA, the CDR3 is TGTGCCAGCAGTACCGGACAGGGACATCAGCCCCAGCATTTT.

This clonotype has just a few counts. This rearrangement joins TRBV6-5 to TRBJ1-5; D is undetermined. V was cut by 5 bases and J by 3 bases, with 17 bases left in between. The length of the CDR3 is 16 residues. In germline, CDR1 is MNHEY, CDR2 SVGAGI. CDR3 sequence (DNA): TGTGCCAGCAGTCCTATGGTCAGTCAGCTCAATCAGCCCCAGCATTTT. It translates to CASSPMVSQLNQPQHF.

This clonotype was seen repeatedly, ten times or more. The chain links TRBV4-1 to TRBJ1-6; D is undetermined. Germline V lookup: CDR1 MGHRA, CDR2 YSYEKL. This CDR3 is 15 amino acids long. The V and J ends lost 1 base and 4 bases respectively, with 8 bases between them. The CDR3 region is CASSQGEAYNSPLHF. The CDR3 DNA reads TGCGCCAGCAGCCAAGGGGAGGCGTATAATTCACCCCTCCACTTT.

At least ten counts were recorded for this clonotype. V is TRBV11-2 and J is TRBJ2-7, with D maybe TRBD1 (5 bases). The V gene's germline CDR1 is SGHAT and CDR2 FQNNGV. CDR3 size: 16 residues. The V and J ends lost 1 base and 0 bases respectively, with 13 bases between them. This CDR3 is CASSLGGHLSSYEQYF. CDR3 nucleotide sequence: TGTGCCAGCAGCTTAGGGGGCCACCTCAGCTCCTACGAGCAGTACTTC.

The chain's CDR3 is CASEQYNEQFF. The CDR3 DNA follows: TGTGCCAGCGAACAGTACAATGAGCAGTTCTTC. This sequence joins TRBV28 and TRBJ2-1; no definite D call. There are 11 residues in the CDR3. The ends were cut back, 8 bases at V and 4 bases at J, with 6 bases in the middle. Germline loops: CDR1 MDHEN, CDR2 SYDVKM.

The V and J genes are TRBV29-1 and TRBJ1-1; 8 positions agree with TRBD1. This CDR3 is 14 amino acids long. In germline, CDR1 is SQVTM, CDR2 ANQGSEA. V was clipped by 2 bases and J by 2 bases; unmatched bases: 4. CDR3 in amino acids: CSVETRGLNTEAFF. CDR3 sequence (DNA): TGCAGCGTTGAAACCAGGGGGCTAAACACTGAAGCTTTCTTT.

This clonotype has a count of ten or more. DNA for the CDR3: TGTGCCAGCAGCTTAGCGGGCATAAGCAATCAGCCCCAGCATTTT. Translation: CASSLAGISNQPQHF. The chain carries TRBV7-9 and TRBJ1-5, with D unclear. Per germline, CDR1 SEHNR and CDR2 FQNEAQ (reference sequence). V was trimmed by 0 bases and J by 1 base, leaving 7 bases between them. CDR3 length equals 15 residues.

This clonotype turned up a few times. The J gene is TRBJ2-4, the V gene TRBV20-1; D uncertain. CDR1 is DFQATT and CDR2 is SNEGSKA in the germline V gene (reference sequence). Trimming took 4 bases from V and 8 from J, leaving 15 bases between them. This CDR3 comprises 13 residues. DNA of the CDR3: TGCAGTGCTACCCATGGGGTTGGGGACATTCAGTACTTC. This sequence encodes CSATHGVGDIQYF.

This clonotype has ten or more counts. The chain couples TRBV5-1 to TRBJ2-1; 9 nucleotides match TRBD1. CDR1 and CDR2 from the germline V gene are SGHRS and YFSETQ. The CDR3 consists of 17 residues. Unmatched junction bases numbered 14, after V lost 3 bases and J lost 7 bases. CDR3 coding DNA: TGCGCCAGCAGCTCAACCTCTACAGGGGGCGAAAGGAATGAGCAGTTCTTC. Protein product: CASSSTSTGGERNEQFF.

This clonotype was recorded a few times. The rearrangement uses TRBV12-3 or TRBV12-4 and TRBJ2-2; no reliable D call. V shed 11 bases and J shed 0 bases, with 10 bases lying between them. This CDR3 has 13 residues. Here the CDR3 reads CAASAANTGELFF. The CDR3 DNA sequence: TGTGCCGCCTCCGCCGCGAACACCGGGGAGCTGTTTTTT.

Details on this clonotype: One end of the junction fails to match germline, which may point to a read error. The V gene is TRBV7-7, the J gene TRBJ2-3, with a possible D match to TRBD2 (6 bases). CDR1 and CDR2 from the germline V gene are SSHAT and FNYEAQ (reference sequence). The CDR3 sequence is 15 residues long. The CDR3 loop is CASSVGGGGTDTQYF. In DNA form, the CDR3 reads TGTGCTAGCAGCGTTGGAGGCGGGGGCACAGATACGCAGTATTTT.

V usage is TRBV4-3 and J usage is TRBJ2-2; either TRBD1 or TRBD2 may supply D (5 bases each). This CDR3 contains 16 residues. Germline assignment: CDR1 LGHNA and CDR2 YSLEER. The V end lost 3 bases, the J end lost 3 bases, and 14 bases lay between the germline ends. CDR3 DNA: TGCGCCAGCAGCCAGTCACCCGGGACCGACACCGGGGAGCTGTTTTTT. Residues: CASSQSPGTDTGELFF.

The chain is built from TRBV29-1 and TRBJ2-7; the D is unclear. The CDR3 has 11 amino acids. Trimming pared 6 bases from V and 6 bases from J, leaving 12 bases between. Germline loops: CDR1 SQVTM, CDR2 ANQGSEA. The CDR3 region has the DNA TGCAGCGTCCTTCAAATGTCCGAGCAGTACTTC. Amino acid sequence: CSVLQMSEQYF.

This clonotype has only a few counts. The rearrangement uses TRBV6-5 and TRBJ1-4; D gene uncertain. This CDR3 is 16 amino acids long. The V and J ends lost 1 base and 3 bases respectively, with 12 bases between them. In germline, CDR1 is MNHEY, CDR2 SVGAGI. This chain's CDR3 is CASSYFLRGSNEKLFF. DNA of the CDR3: TGTGCCAGCAGTTACTTCCTGCGGGGATCTAATGAAAAACTGTTTTTT.